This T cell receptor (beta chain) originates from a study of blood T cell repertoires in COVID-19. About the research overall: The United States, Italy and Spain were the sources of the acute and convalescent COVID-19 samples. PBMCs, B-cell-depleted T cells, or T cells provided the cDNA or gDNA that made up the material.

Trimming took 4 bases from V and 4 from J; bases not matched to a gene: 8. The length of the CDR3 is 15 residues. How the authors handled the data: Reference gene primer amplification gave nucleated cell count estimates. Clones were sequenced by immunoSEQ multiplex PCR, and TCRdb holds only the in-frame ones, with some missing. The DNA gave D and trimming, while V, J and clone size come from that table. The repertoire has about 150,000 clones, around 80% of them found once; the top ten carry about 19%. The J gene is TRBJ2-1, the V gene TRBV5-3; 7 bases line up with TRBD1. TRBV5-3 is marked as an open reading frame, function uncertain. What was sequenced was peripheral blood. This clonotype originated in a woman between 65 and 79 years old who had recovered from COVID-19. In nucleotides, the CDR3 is TGTGCCAGAAGCCCTCAGGGGGTCCCATACAATGAGCAGTTCTTC. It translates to CARSPQGVPYNEQFF.